This T cell receptor (beta chain) was sequenced during a study of cytomegalovirus exposure and HLA in healthy donors. Broader study findings: A later look showed TCR association rates differing by HLA locus, highest for DRB1 and lowest for HLA-C.

With 60 Vbeta and 13 Jbeta primers, the PCR was carried out. Clones were read by immunoSEQ multiplex PCR, and TCRdb kept only the in-frame ones, dropping some. The sample has roughly 110,000 clones, about 70% seen once. Of note for this clone: What it binds is not known.

Germline trimming cut 6 bases from V and 7 bases from J; bases unmatched to any gene: 6. CDR1 and CDR2 from the germline V gene are MNHNY and SVGAGI (reference sequence). The CDR3 loop spans 12 amino acids. The sequence came from a boy aged 5-17 years in good health and CMV-seronegative. Sample: PBMCs. The V gene is TRBV6-6, the J gene TRBJ2-7; 7 nucleotides match TRBD1. The chain's CDR3 is CASSQGVQEQYF. The DNA of the CDR3 is TGTGCCAGCAGCCAGGGGGTCCAGGAGCAGTACTTC.